This T cell receptor (beta chain) was recovered during a study of cytomegalovirus exposure and HLA in healthy donors. CDR1 is SGHNT and CDR2 is YYREEE in the germline V gene (reference sequence). This CDR3 contains 14 residues. General study findings and limits: Based on reports, TCR beta sequences accurately predicted HLA-A and HLA-B alleles for most subjects. When the data were analyzed later, several of the most significant clusters appeared to be linked to common viral pathogens. TCR beta V- and J-gene trimming, according to a later analysis, was linked to a missense DCLRE1C variant.

The PCR contained 60 Vbeta and 13 Jbeta primers. The table came from immunoSEQ multiplex PCR; TCRdb's copy has only in-frame clones and leaves some out. Of about 100,000 clones detected, approximately 80% appear once; the ten largest clones hold about 5.4%. With respect to this clone: Its specificity is not known. A read error may produce the germline difference seen at one junction end.

The source is a woman under 30 in good health and CMV-seropositive. V usage is TRBV5-4 and J usage is TRBJ1-1; D gene uncertain. The material sequenced was PBMCs. CDR3: CASSSRTGNTDAFF. The CDR3 DNA reads as TGTGCCAGCAGCTCACGGACGGGGAACACTGACGCTTTCTTT.